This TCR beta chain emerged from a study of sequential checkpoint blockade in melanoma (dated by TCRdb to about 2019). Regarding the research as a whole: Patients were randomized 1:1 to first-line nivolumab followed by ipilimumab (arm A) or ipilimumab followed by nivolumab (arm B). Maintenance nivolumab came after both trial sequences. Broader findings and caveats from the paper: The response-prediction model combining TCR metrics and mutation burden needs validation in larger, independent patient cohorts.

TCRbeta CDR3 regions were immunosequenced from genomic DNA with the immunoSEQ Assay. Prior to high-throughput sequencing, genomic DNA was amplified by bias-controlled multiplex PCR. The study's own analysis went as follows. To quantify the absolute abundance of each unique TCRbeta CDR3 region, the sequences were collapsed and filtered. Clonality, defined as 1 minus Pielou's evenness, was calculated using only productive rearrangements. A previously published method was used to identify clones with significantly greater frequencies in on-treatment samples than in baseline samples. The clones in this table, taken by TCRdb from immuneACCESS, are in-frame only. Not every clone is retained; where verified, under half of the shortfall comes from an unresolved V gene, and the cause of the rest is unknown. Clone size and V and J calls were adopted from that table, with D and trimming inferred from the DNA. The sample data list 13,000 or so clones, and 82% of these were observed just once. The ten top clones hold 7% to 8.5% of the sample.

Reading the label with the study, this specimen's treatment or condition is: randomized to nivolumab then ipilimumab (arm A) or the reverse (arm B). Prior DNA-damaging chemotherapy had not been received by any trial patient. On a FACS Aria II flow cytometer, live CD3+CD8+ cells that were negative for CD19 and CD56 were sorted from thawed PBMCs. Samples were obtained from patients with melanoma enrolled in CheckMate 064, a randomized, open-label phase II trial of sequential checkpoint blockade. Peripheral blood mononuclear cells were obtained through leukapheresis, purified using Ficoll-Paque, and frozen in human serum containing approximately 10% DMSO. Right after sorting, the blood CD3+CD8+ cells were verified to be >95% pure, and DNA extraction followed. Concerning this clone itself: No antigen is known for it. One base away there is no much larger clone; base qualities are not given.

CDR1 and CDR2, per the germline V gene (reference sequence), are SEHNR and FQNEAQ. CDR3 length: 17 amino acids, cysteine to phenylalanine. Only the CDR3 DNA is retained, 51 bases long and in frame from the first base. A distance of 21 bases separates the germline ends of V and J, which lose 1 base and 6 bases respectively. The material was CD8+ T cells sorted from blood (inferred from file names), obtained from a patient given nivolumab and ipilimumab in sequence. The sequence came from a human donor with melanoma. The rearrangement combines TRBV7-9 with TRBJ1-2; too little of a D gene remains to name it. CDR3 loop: CASSLVVLGTIYDGYTF. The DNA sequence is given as TGTGCCAGCAGCTTAGTCGTTTTGGGCACAATCTACGATGGCTACACCTTC.